These 10 T cell receptor beta chains share one sample of origin, sequenced in a study of cytomegalovirus exposure and HLA in healthy donors. Both 60 Vbeta primers and 13 Jbeta primers went into the PCR. The assay was immunoSEQ multiplex PCR, and TCRdb's table has in-frame clones only and misses some. The table shows 140,000 or so clones, with less than 85% occurring only once. The sequencing sample was made of PBMCs. The origin of the receptors is a man aged 40-49 years in good health and CMV-seronegative.

J is TRBJ1-2 and V is TRBV28; D is unresolved. The CDR3 spans 15 residues. V dropped 8 bases and J dropped 4 bases, with 20 bases sitting between them. Germline CDR1 MDHEN, CDR2 SYDVKM. CDR3 loop: CASFSGGEKLYGYTF. The CDR3 nucleotides read TGTGCCAGCTTTTCCGGCGGGGAAAAGCTCTATGGCTACACCTTC.

V and J are TRBV30 and TRBJ2-7; 9 nucleotides agree with TRBD1. The CDR3 covers 14 residues. V shed 3 bases and J 3 bases; nucleotides not matched to a gene: 6. CDR1 is GTSNPN, CDR2 SVGIG, per germline (reference sequence). DNA for the CDR3: TGTGCCTGGAGCAAAGGGACAGGGAACTACGAGCAGTACTTC. This translates into CAWSKGTGNYEQYF.

CDR3 in DNA: TGTGCCAGCAGCTCCGGTAGCGGGGGTTGGGAGACCCAGTACTTC. Its protein is CASSSGSGGWETQYF. The rearrangement uses TRBV7-6 and TRBJ2-5; TRBD2 agrees at 9 bases. The trim removed 4 bases at V and 5 bases at J, leaving 8 bases unmatched. In germline, CDR1 is SGHVS, CDR2 FNYEAQ. This CDR3 comprises 15 residues.

The chain links TRBV7-2 to TRBJ2-2; maybe TRBD1 (7 bases). CDR3 size: 15 residues. Trimming removed 4 bases at V and 2 bases at J, with 11 bases between. Germline loops: CDR1 SGHTA, CDR2 FQGNSA. The CDR3 region is CASSWTGLNTGELFF. DNA for the CDR3: TGTGCCAGCAGCTGGACAGGACTAAACACCGGGGAGCTGTTTTTT.

The gene calls are TRBV7-9 and TRBJ2-4; TRBD1 aligns across 8 bases. Germline values: CDR1 SEHNR, CDR2 FQNEAQ (reference sequence). The CDR3 spans 15 residues. J was trimmed by 8 bases and V by 5 bases; bases with no gene match: 11. The chain's CDR3 is CASSRTGYRADIQYF. The CDR3 coding sequence is TGTGCCAGCAGCCGGACAGGGTATAGGGCGGACATTCAGTACTTC.

This chain joins TRBV4-2 and TRBJ2-7, with unresolved D. V lost 3 bases to trimming and J lost 4 bases, with 10 bases between them. This CDR3 is 13 amino acids long. The germline V gene has CDR1 LGHNA and CDR2 YNFKEQ. CDR3 DNA sequence: TGTGCCAGCAGCCAGGAAACGGGTTACGAGCAGTACTTC. Translated: CASSQETGYEQYF.

V and J are TRBV19 and TRBJ1-1, with 8 bases identical to TRBD1. Looked up from germline, CDR1 is LNHDA and CDR2 is SQIVND (reference sequence). With 6 bases clipped from V and 1 base from J, the junction kept 7 bases outside the gene matches. The CDR3 spans 15 residues. The CDR3 DNA reads TGTGCCAGTAGCCCCCAGACAGGGGCGAACACTGAAGCTTTCTTT. This encodes CASSPQTGANTEAFF.

The genes are TRBV5-1 and TRBJ1-1, with 7 bases aligning to TRBD1. In germline, CDR1 is SGHRS, CDR2 YFSETQ. The CDR3 consists of 15 residues. The V gene end was trimmed by 4 bases and the J gene end by 3 bases; junction bases not matched to a gene: 9. The CDR3 sequence is CASSPTTGMDTEAFF. The CDR3 DNA follows: TGCGCCAGCAGCCCGACGACAGGGATGGACACTGAAGCTTTCTTT.

The chain joins TRBV10-3 to TRBJ2-7, with TRBD2 matching 7 bases. CDR1 and CDR2 (germline): ENHRY, SYGVKD. The CDR3 consists of 14 residues. V shed 2 bases and J 2 bases; nucleotides not matched to a gene: 3. The CDR3 protein is CAISEVAGAYEQYF. CDR3 DNA: TGTGCCATCAGTGAGGTTGCGGGAGCCTACGAGCAGTACTTC.

J is TRBJ2-7 and V is TRBV28, with D unresolved. Trimming cost V 5 bases and J 9 bases, with 17 bases left between them. The CDR3 is made up of 13 amino acids. Germline V gene lookup returns CDR1 MDHEN and CDR2 SYDVKM. CDR3 loop: CASSPRLGPVQYF. The DNA for the CDR3 is TGTGCCAGCAGTCCGCGTCTAGGTCCTGTGCAGTACTTC.